Below, one T cell receptor (beta chain) is given with its context. Germline V gene lookup returns CDR1 ENHRY and CDR2 SYGVKD. V lost 6 bases and J lost 0; bases outside the gene matches: 6. The CDR3 consists of 15 residues. These data come from a study of technical replicates of blood from several donors. TCRdb's table, derived via immunoSEQ multiplex PCR, lists solely in-frame clones and lacks some. The data contain 75,000 to 100,000 clones, approximately 95% of them seen just once; the ten biggest clones take up about 0.35%. The chain joins TRBV10-3 to TRBJ2-3, with TRBD2 matching 7 bases. This TCR was sampled from a human donor in good health. The sample was T cells isolated from PBMCs. The chain's CDR3 is CAISGWGGSTDTQYF. The CDR3 DNA reads TGTGCCATCAGCGGTTGGGGAGGGAGCACAGATACGCAGTATTTT.